The 10 T cell receptor beta chains presented below share a single source sample, sequenced in a study of CD8 T cells in ankylosing spondylitis. TCRdb reprocessed the 5' RACE reads via MiXCR and lists one record per CDR3 protein. The table shows about 250,000 distinct CDR3 sequences, with 7% to 10% occurring only once. Sample: blood, either unsorted or a sorted T cell fraction (not recorded which). The source is a female donor with ankylosing spondylitis or in good health (not recorded which).

This clonotype was picked up many times. CDR3: CATTRETASYNEQFF. The CDR3 DNA is TGTGCCACCACAAGGGAAACGGCCTCCTACAATGAGCAGTTCTTC. The V and J genes are TRBV12-3 or TRBV12-4 and TRBJ2-1; D call uncertain. Between the trimmed V and J ends, which lost 10 bases and 0 bases, there was a span of 16 bases. There are 15 residues in the CDR3.

This clonotype was seen only once. Just one base apart from a much larger clone, this may be a read error. V usage is TRBV6-1 and J usage is TRBJ1-1; possibly TRBD1 for D (5 bases). Germline loops: CDR1 MNHNS, CDR2 SASEGT. The CDR3 has 13 amino acids. Trimming took off 5 bases at V and 5 bases at J, with 12 bases between the two ends. This CDR3 is CASSSRDFTEAFF. In nucleotides, the CDR3 is TGTGCCAGCAGTAGCAGGGACTTTACTGAAGCTTTCTTT.

This clonotype was seen more than once but under ten times. J is TRBJ2-7 and V is TRBV21-1. TRBV21-1 is noted as a pseudogene. This CDR3 has 15 amino acids. CDR3 sequence reads: CASSKETWSSYEQYF. The CDR3 nucleotides read TGTGCCAGCAGCAAAGAGACCTGGAGCTCCTACGAGCAGTACTTC.

This clonotype has at least ten counts. V is TRBV7-9 and J is TRBJ2-1, with 7 bases matching TRBD1. Germline V gene data show CDR1 as SEHNR and CDR2 as FQNEAQ (reference sequence). The CDR3 has 14 residues. V dropped 5 bases and J dropped 8; count of bases not matched to a gene: 9. CDR3 sequence: CASSRLRQGDEQFF. The CDR3 bases are TGTGCCAGCAGCCGCTTACGACAGGGTGATGAGCAGTTCTTC.

There are many counts of this clonotype. The chain joins TRBV7-3 to TRBJ2-5; D may be TRBD2 (5 bases). CDR1 and CDR2 from the germline V gene are SGHTA and FQGTGA. Trimming stripped 2 bases from V and 5 bases from J, with 12 bases between. The length of the CDR3 is 14 residues. The CDR3 here is CASSLLGGGETQYF. In DNA, the CDR3 is TGTGCCAGCAGCTTATTGGGTGGCGGGGAGACCCAGTACTTC.

This clonotype showed up just a few times. The junction shows a germline mismatch at one end, possibly a read error. CDR3: CASSWGRGNTAAFF. Here the CDR3 DNA reads TGTGCCAGCAGTTGGGGGCGGGGGAACACTGCAGCTTTCTTT. This rearrangement joins TRBV12-3 or TRBV12-4 to TRBJ1-1; weak D call: TRBD1 (6 bases). This CDR3 comprises 14 residues.

The chain joins TRBV6-2 or TRBV6-3 to TRBJ2-1, with 9 bases aligning to TRBD2. The CDR3 has 18 amino acids. CDR1 and CDR2 (germline): MNHEY, SVGEGT. Unmatched junction bases numbered 16, after V lost 0 bases and J lost 10 bases. The CDR3 sequence: CASSYSSILAGTPEEQFF. The CDR3 region has the DNA TGTGCCAGCAGTTACTCGTCCATTCTAGCGGGGACCCCCGAGGAGCAGTTCTTC.

This clonotype was detected many times. The genes are TRBV3-1 and TRBJ2-7; no firm D call. V lost 0 bases, J lost 2 bases, and 5 bases lay in between. The CDR3 totals 13 residues. CDR1 is LGHDT and CDR2 is YNNKEL in the germline V gene (reference sequence). The CDR3 coding sequence is TGTGCCAGCAGCCAAGAGATGACCTACGAGCAGTACTTC. It specifies CASSQEMTYEQYF.

This clonotype was found many times. The V gene is TRBV5-1, the J gene TRBJ2-1; 8 nucleotides agree with TRBD2. CDR1 and CDR2 from the germline V gene are SGHRS and YFSETQ. This CDR3 contains 14 residues. V shed 6 bases, J shed 11 bases, and the junction held 13 bases outside the gene matches. The CDR3 DNA sequence: TGCGCCAGCATTATGGGACTAGATTCCCCCCAGCAGTTCTTC. As protein: CASIMGLDSPQQFF.

This clonotype was picked up many times. V and J are TRBV29-1 and TRBJ1-1; possibly TRBD1 for D (5 bases). Per germline, CDR1 SQVTM and CDR2 ANQGSEA. This CDR3 region has 14 residues. V was trimmed by 7 bases and J by 1 base, leaving 16 bases between them. The CDR3 region has the DNA TGCAGCGCTGACGGGGACCGGGAGAACACTGAAGCTTTCTTT. This codes for CSADGDRENTEAFF. The full variable domain, in which reference TRBV29-1 and TRBJ1-1 provide the parts outside the CDR3, is SAVISQKPSRDICQRGTSLTIQCQVDSQVTMMFWYRQQPGQSLTLIATANQGSEATYESGFVIDKFPISRPNLTFSTLTVSNMSPEDSSIYLCSADGDRENTEAFFGQGTRLTVV.